This T cell receptor (beta chain) is drawn from a study of cytomegalovirus exposure and HLA in healthy donors. Both 60 Vbeta primers and 13 Jbeta primers went into the PCR. Libraries were prepared by immunoSEQ multiplex PCR; TCRdb keeps only in-frame clonotypes and omits some of them. The table shows over 90,000 clones, with 65% to 80% occurring only once. This CDR3 comprises 15 residues. The V gene lost 6 bases and the J gene lost 4 bases, with 16 bases spanning the gap. The germline CDR1 and CDR2 sequences are LNHDA and SQIVND (reference sequence). With respect to this clone: The antigen remains unidentified.

Study-wide findings and caveats: Previously analyzed data showed that most TCR beta V segments were productive at a frequency of about 90% or about 30%.

The clonotype originates from a woman aged 18-29 years in good health and CMV-seropositive. The sample consisted of PBMCs. The chain has TRBV19 and TRBJ2-1, with D tentatively TRBD1 (6 bases). CDR3 DNA sequence: TGTGCCAGTAGCACCGGGACACGGCCGTACAATGAGCAGTTCTTC. Protein sequence: CASSTGTRPYNEQFF.